One and the same sample provided the 17 T cell receptor beta chains below, sequenced in a study of T cell changes during pregnancy in multiple sclerosis. Sequencing used immunoSEQ multiplex PCR; TCRdb keeps in-frame clones, though not all of them. The table records around 70,000 clones, 80% to 95% of them present only once. Sequencing was performed on peripheral blood, taken after pregnancy. These receptors were taken from a female donor in good health, enrolled as a control in a pregnancy study.

This chain joins TRBV5-1 and TRBJ2-2; a weak D match, TRBD1 (5 bases). V gave up 0 bases and J gave up 5 bases, with 11 bases separating them. CDR1 is SGHRS, CDR2 YFSETQ, per germline. The CDR3 loop spans 15 amino acids. Written as DNA, the CDR3 is TGCGCCAGCAGCTTGGGCAGGGAAGGTACCGGGGAGCTGTTTTTT. It is translated as CASSLGREGTGELFF.

The chain uses TRBV12-5 and TRBJ2-5; D gene ambiguous. This CDR3 region has 12 residues. V lost 1 base and J lost 5, with 5 bases in between. The germline V gene encodes CDR1 LGHNT and CDR2 FRNRAP. The CDR3 nucleotides read TGTGCTAGTGGTTTGGCTCCGGAGACCCAGTACTTC. Translation gives CASGLAPETQYF.

The J gene is TRBJ2-7, the V gene TRBV10-2; D gene ambiguous. The CDR3 extends over 14 amino acids. V shed 6 bases and J shed 3 bases, with 15 bases lying between them. Germline-derived CDR1 and CDR2 are WSHSY and SAAADI. CDR3 sequence reads: CASSRLPAFYEQYF. The CDR3 DNA follows: TGCGCCAGCAGCCGACTTCCGGCCTTCTACGAGCAGTACTTC.

The J gene is TRBJ2-7, the V gene TRBV18; TRBD1 matches 7 bases. Germline CDR1 reads KGHSH; CDR2 reads LQKENI. V was clipped by 3 bases and J by 6 bases; unmatched bases: 8. This CDR3 has 14 residues. CDR3 region: CASSPSEGASEQYF. CDR3 DNA: TGTGCCAGCTCACCTTCCGAGGGGGCGAGCGAGCAGTACTTC.

The V call is TRBV19, the J call TRBJ1-1; D gene ambiguous. The germline V and J ends were trimmed by 4 bases and 1 base, with 13 bases remaining between them. CDR1 LNHDA and CDR2 SQIVND come from the germline V gene (reference sequence). The CDR3 covers 15 residues. The DNA of the CDR3 is TGTGCCAGTAGTAGGGCAGGCGTAGAGAACACTGAAGCTTTCTTT. Protein product: CASSRAGVENTEAFF.

This chain links TRBV7-2 with TRBJ2-1; TRBD2 matches at 7 bases. The CDR3 is made up of 15 amino acids. Losses at the gene ends were 3 bases for V and 5 bases for J; bases not matched to a gene: 7. Germline assignment: CDR1 SGHTA and CDR2 FQGNSA. The CDR3 nucleotides read TGTGCCAGCAGCTTGGGGAGGGCCGGGGACAATGAGCAGTTCTTC. Its protein is CASSLGRAGDNEQFF.

The genes are TRBV5-1 and TRBJ1-3; TRBD1 might be the D (5 bases). The V end lost 0 bases, the J end lost 4 bases, and 11 bases lay between the germline ends. In germline, CDR1 is SGHRS, CDR2 YFSETQ. The CDR3 is made up of 15 amino acids. The CDR3 spells CASSLEIAGGNTIYF. Here the CDR3 DNA reads TGCGCCAGCAGCTTGGAGATCGCAGGGGGAAACACCATATATTTT.

This chain links TRBV5-8 with TRBJ2-6, with unresolved D. This CDR3 contains 17 residues. Germline V gene sequence: CDR1 SGHTS, CDR2 YDEGEE. V was shortened by 1 base and J by 4 bases, with 15 bases between the two germline ends. Written as DNA, the CDR3 is TGTGCCAGCAGCTTGAGCCAGGCTTGGTCCGGGGCCAACGTCCTGACTTTC. It encodes CASSLSQAWSGANVLTF.

This clone has a single count. The rearrangement links TRBV5-5 to TRBJ1-6; D unresolved. V was pared by 2 bases and J by 8 bases, with 11 bases between. Per germline, CDR1 SGHKS and CDR2 YYEKEE (reference sequence). The CDR3 covers 14 residues. Here the CDR3 reads CASSFQAPDSPLHF. The CDR3 DNA reads as TGTGCCAGCAGCTTTCAGGCCCCGGATTCACCCCTCCACTTT.

The count of this clone is one. The V gene is TRBV11-2, the J gene TRBJ2-4, with 8 bases that match TRBD1. The CDR3 is 15 residues long. CDR1 is SGHAT and CDR2 is FQNNGV in the germline V gene. The V and J ends lost 4 bases and 8 bases, in that order; junction bases with no gene match: 10. Here the CDR3 reads CASSYLRQGSHIQYF. The CDR3 DNA reads TGTGCCAGCAGCTATCTAAGACAGGGGTCCCACATTCAGTACTTC. Combining the CDR3 with reference TRBV11-2 and TRBJ2-4 gives the whole variable domain EAGVAQSPRYKIIEKRQSVAFWCNPISGHATLYWYQQILGQGPKLLIQFQNNGVVDDSQLPKDRFSAERLKGVDSTLKIQPAKLEDSAVYLCASSYLRQGSHIQYFGAGTRLSVL.

The CDR3 here is CASSKDRGQYEQYF. CDR3 nucleotides: TGTGCCAGCAGTAAGGACAGGGGGCAGTACGAGCAGTACTTC. This chain joins TRBV6-5 and TRBJ2-7; 11 bases line up with TRBD1. The CDR3 covers 14 residues. The germline CDR1 and CDR2 sequences are MNHEY and SVGAGI. V shed 5 bases, J shed 4 bases, and the junction held 4 bases outside the gene matches.

The chain recombines TRBV21-1 with TRBJ2-1; TRBD2, as called in the table, went unchecked against the DNA. TRBV21-1 is reported as a pseudogene. The CDR3 contains 19 residues. This CDR3 reads CASSNYKAVAVSSYNEQFF. DNA for the CDR3: TGTGCCAGCAGCAACTATAAGGCCGTAGCGGTTAGCTCCTACAATGAGCAGTTCTTC.

The J gene is TRBJ1-2, the V gene TRBV11-2; TRBD1 matches 11 bases. The CDR3 extends over 17 amino acids. Germline V gene data show CDR1 as SGHAT and CDR2 as FQNNGV. The trim removed 4 bases at V and 1 base at J, leaving 8 bases unmatched. The CDR3 reads CASSSRAGTGGNYGYTF. As DNA, the CDR3 is TGTGCCAGCAGCTCTCGAGCCGGGACAGGGGGTAACTATGGCTACACCTTC.

This clone was found once. The CDR3 sequence is CSVFVGGQGSYNEQFF. CDR3 nucleotides: TGCAGCGTGTTCGTTGGAGGACAGGGGTCCTACAATGAGCAGTTCTTC. The chain couples TRBV29-1 to TRBJ2-1; 9 bases are a match to TRBD1. The CDR3 contains 16 residues. Germline loops: CDR1 SQVTM, CDR2 ANQGSEA. V shed 6 bases and J 1 base; nucleotides not matched to a gene: 10.

V and J are TRBV5-4 and TRBJ1-2; the D gene is possibly TRBD1 (5 bases). This CDR3 spans 14 amino acids. Between the trimmed V and J ends, which lost 3 bases and 6 bases, there was a span of 15 bases. Germline loops: CDR1 SGHNT, CDR2 YYREEE (reference sequence). CDR3 amino acids: CASSSLQGFDGYTF. The CDR3 region has the DNA TGTGCCAGCAGCTCACTTCAGGGCTTTGATGGCTACACCTTC.

The genes are TRBV7-2 and TRBJ2-7, with D tentatively TRBD1 (5 bases). V was clipped by 7 bases and J by 1 base, with 8 bases between them. Germline V gives CDR1 SGHTA, CDR2 FQGNSA. This CDR3 comprises 12 residues. This CDR3 is CASKTASYEQYF. CDR3 bases: TGTGCCAGCAAGACAGCTTCCTACGAGCAGTACTTC.

The table lists this clone with a count of one. CDR3 protein: CASSKRRRTDPRTEAFF. In nucleotides, the CDR3 is TGTGCCAGCAGCAAAAGACGCCGGACAGACCCTAGGACTGAAGCTTTCTTT. The chain couples TRBV21-1 to TRBJ1-1; TRBD1, the D gene given by the table, was not confirmed from the DNA. TRBV21-1 is labeled a pseudogene. There are 17 residues in the CDR3.